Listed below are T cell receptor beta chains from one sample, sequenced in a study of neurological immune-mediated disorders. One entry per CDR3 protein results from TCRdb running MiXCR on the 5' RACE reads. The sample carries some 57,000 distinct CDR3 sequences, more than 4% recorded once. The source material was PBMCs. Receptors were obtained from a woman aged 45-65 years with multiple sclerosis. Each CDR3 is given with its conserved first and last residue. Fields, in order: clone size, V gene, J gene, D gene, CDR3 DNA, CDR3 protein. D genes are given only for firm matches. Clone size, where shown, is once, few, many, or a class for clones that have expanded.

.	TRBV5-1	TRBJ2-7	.	TGCGCCAGCAGCTTCTCAAAGGCCTACGAGCAGTACTTC	CASSFSKAYEQYF
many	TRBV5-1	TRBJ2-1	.	TGCGCCAGCAGCCCGTCCCCCGACAATGAGCAGTTCTTC	CASSPSPDNEQFF
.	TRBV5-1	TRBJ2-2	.	TGCGCCAGCAGCTTCGGGGGCCCGACCGGGGAGCTGTTTTTT	CASSFGGPTGELFF
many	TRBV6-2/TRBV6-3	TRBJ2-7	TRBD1	TGTGCCAGCAGTTCCGGACAGGGGGCTTCTTACGAGCAGTACTTC	CASSSGQGASYEQYF
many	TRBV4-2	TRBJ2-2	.	TGTGCCAGCAGCCAAGATCCCGCGGGGAACACCGGGGAGCTGTTTTTT	CASSQDPAGNTGELFF
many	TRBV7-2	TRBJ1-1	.	TGTGCCAGCAGCTTACTAGGGGAGAACACTGAAGCTTTCTTT	CASSLLGENTEAFF
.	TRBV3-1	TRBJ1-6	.	TGTGCCAGCAGCCTAGGACAGAGATCTTCACCCCTCAACTTT	CASSLGQRSSPLNF
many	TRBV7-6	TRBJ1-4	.	TGTGCCAGCAGCTTACTGGACAGTTCTAATGAAAAACTGTTTTTT	CASSLLDSSNEKLFF
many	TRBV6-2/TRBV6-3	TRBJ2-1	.	TGTGCCAGCAGTTCGTGGCGACGCGATGAGCAGTTCTTC	CASSSWRRDEQFF
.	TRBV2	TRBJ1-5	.	TGTGCCAGCAGGCGAACCGGGACACTGGATCAGCCCCAGCATTTT	CASRRTGTLDQPQHF
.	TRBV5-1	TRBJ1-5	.	TGCGCCAGCAGCCCGGACAGTGGACAGAATCAGCCCCAACATTTT	CASSPDSGQNQPQHF
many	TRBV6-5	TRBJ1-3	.	TGTGCCAGCAGTTACTCGACAGTCTCTGGAAACACCATATATTTT	CASSYSTVSGNTIYF
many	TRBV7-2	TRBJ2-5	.	TGTGCCAGCAGCTTAATGGTTGACGTCCAAGAGACCCAGTACTTC	CASSLMVDVQETQYF
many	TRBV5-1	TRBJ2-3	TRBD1	TGCGCCAGCAGCATAGACAGGGGAGATACGCAGTATTTT	CASSIDRGDTQYF
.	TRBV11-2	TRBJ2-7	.	TGTGCCAGCAGCTTAGAGTTCTTAAAAGGCTACGAGCAGTACTTC	CASSLEFLKGYEQYF
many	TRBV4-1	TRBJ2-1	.	TGCGCCAGCAGCCCATCGGTCGGACAGCTGAGGAATGAGCAGTTCTTC	CASSPSVGQLRNEQFF
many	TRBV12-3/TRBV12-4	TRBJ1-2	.	TGTGCCAGCAGGGCCCTTGGACGGAACTATGGCTACACCTTC	CASRALGRNYGYTF
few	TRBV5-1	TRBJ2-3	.	TGCGCCAGCAGCATGAGCACAGATACGCAGTATTTT	CASSMSTDTQYF
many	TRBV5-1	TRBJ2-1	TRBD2	TGCGCCAGCAGCCCATGGACTAGCGGGGGTTCCTACAATGAGCAGTTCTTC	CASSPWTSGGSYNEQFF
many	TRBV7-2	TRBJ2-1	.	TGTGCCAGCAGCTTAGGACAGCGCTCCTACAATGAGCAGTTCTTC	CASSLGQRSYNEQFF
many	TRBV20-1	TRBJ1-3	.	TGCAGTGCTAGACGAGGTGTTGTTGGAAACACCATATATTTT	CSARRGVVGNTIYF
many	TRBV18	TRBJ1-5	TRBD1	TGTGCCAGCTCAGCAGGGGGTGATCAGCCCCAGCATTTT	CASSAGGDQPQHF
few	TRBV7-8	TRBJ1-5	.	TGTGCCAGTTCCCTCCGGGACATATATCAGCCCCAGCATTTT	CASSLRDIYQPQHF